The 17 T cell receptor beta chains presented below share a single source sample, sequenced in a study of blood T cell repertoires in COVID-19. Sequencing used immunoSEQ multiplex PCR; TCRdb keeps in-frame clones, though not all of them. Counted here are 150,000 to 200,000 clones, roughly 88% occurring once; the ten biggest clones make up approximately 2.2%. The sample taken for sequencing was peripheral blood. Receptors originate from a man between 18 and 35 years old with acute or convalescent COVID-19.

This clone was seen more than once but under ten times. The chain carries TRBV5-1 and TRBJ2-7; no clear D gene. The V end was cut by 0 bases, the J end by 2 bases, with 9 bases between. The CDR3 sequence is 14 residues long. Germline values: CDR1 SGHRS, CDR2 YFSETQ. In nucleotides, the CDR3 is TGCGCCAGCAGCTTGGTAGTTGGTCCCTACGAGCAGTACTTC. The encoded protein is CASSLVVGPYEQYF.

In this sample, this clone turned up once. V is TRBV11-2 and J is TRBJ2-7; TRBD1 is a possible D gene (6 bases). Trimming shortened V by 5 bases and J by 3 bases, and 20 bases separated the two germline ends. The germline gives CDR1 SGHAT, CDR2 FQNNGV. CDR3 size: 16 residues. CDR3 nucleotides: TGTGCCAGCAGCCCACTACAGGGATCGGCTAGCTACGAGCAGTACTTC. The encoded protein is CASSPLQGSASYEQYF.

V usage is TRBV10-1 and J usage is TRBJ2-1; a weak D match, TRBD2 (6 bases). From germline, CDR1 is WNHNN and CDR2 SYGVQD (reference sequence). The CDR3 covers 16 residues. Trimming removed 11 bases at V and 0 bases at J, with 20 bases between. CDR3 loop: CAGDSDPRSSYNEQFF. The CDR3 nucleotides are TGCGCCGGGGACTCGGACCCCAGAAGCTCCTACAATGAGCAGTTCTTC.

The V call is TRBV5-5, the J call TRBJ1-2; 12 bases agree with TRBD1. The CDR3 loop spans 18 amino acids. V lost 0 bases, J lost 4 bases, and 10 bases stayed unmatched. Germline assignment: CDR1 SGHKS and CDR2 YYEKEE (reference sequence). CDR3 bases: TGTGCCAGCAGCTTGGGACCCGGGACAGGGGGCGAGGGCTATGGCTACACCTTC. Protein sequence: CASSLGPGTGGEGYGYTF.

V is TRBV18 and J is TRBJ1-5; perhaps TRBD1 as D (6 bases). Germline V lookup: CDR1 KGHSH, CDR2 LQKENI. The CDR3 has 14 residues. Trimming left V 5 bases short and J 6 bases short, with 14 bases between. As DNA, the CDR3 is TGTGCCAGCTCAGGGGGCGGCACGGGTCAGCCCCAGCATTTT. This codes for CASSGGGTGQPQHF. The complete variable domain, with remaining parts taken from reference TRBV18 and TRBJ1-5, reads NAGVMQNPRHLVRRRGQEARLRCSPMKGHSHVYWYRQLPEEGLKFMVYLQKENIIDESGMPKERFSAEFPKEGPSILRIQQVVRGDSAAYFCASSGGGTGQPQHFGDGTRLSIL.

The CDR3 DNA is TGCGCCAGCAGCTTGGTCGAGGGGGCGCGCGATGGCTACACCTTC. It codes for CASSLVEGARDGYTF. This sequence joins TRBV5-1 and TRBJ1-2; 7 positions match TRBD1. Germline V gene data show CDR1 as SGHRS and CDR2 as YFSETQ. J lost 6 bases, V lost 0 bases, and 8 bases had no gene match. This CDR3 contains 15 residues.

The rearrangement links TRBV6-5 to TRBJ1-2; D remains ambiguous. CDR3 length equals 12 residues. V was cut by 6 bases and J by 2 bases, with 7 bases left in between. Germline CDR1 and CDR2: MNHEY and SVGAGI. CDR3 nucleotides: TGTGCCAGCAGAGACTACAACTATGGCTACACCTTC. It encodes CASRDYNYGYTF.

The chain joins TRBV5-8 to TRBJ1-1, with 8 bases lining up with TRBD1. The CDR3 loop spans 16 amino acids. Germline V gene sequence: CDR1 SGHTS, CDR2 YDEGEE. With V trimmed by 2 bases and J by 3 bases, 9 bases remained unmatched. Here the CDR3 reads CASSLRQGIVDTEAFF. CDR3 DNA sequence: TGTGCCAGCAGCTTAAGACAGGGGATCGTGGACACTGAAGCTTTCTTT.

This clone came up once. The CDR3 loop is CAWRGGGGAFGELFF. The CDR3 region has the DNA TGTGCCTGGCGGGGGGGCGGGGGGGCCTTCGGGGAGCTGTTTTTT. This sequence joins TRBV30 and TRBJ2-2; TRBD2 matches 9 bases. Germline V gives CDR1 GTSNPN, CDR2 SVGIG (reference sequence). The CDR3 covers 15 residues. Trimming removed 5 bases from V and 7 bases from J; junction bases left unmatched: 11.

This clone was counted a single time. CDR3 DNA: TGTGCCAGCAGTTACTCGACGGGCGGGGGCTACACCTTC. This sequence encodes CASSYSTGGGYTF. The chain uses TRBV6-5 and TRBJ1-2; D gene unclear. V was clipped by 0 bases and J by 8 bases, with 10 bases between them. Per germline, CDR1 MNHEY and CDR2 SVGAGI. This CDR3 comprises 13 residues.

This sequence joins TRBV2 and TRBJ1-2; unclear D gene. CDR3 length equals 12 residues. From germline, CDR1 is SNHLY and CDR2 FYNNEI. V lost 10 bases, J lost 3 bases, and 12 bases lay in between. The CDR3 is CATSQTDYGYTF. For the CDR3, the DNA is TGTGCCACCTCACAGACGGACTATGGCTACACCTTC.

The chain has TRBV9 and TRBJ1-1; a weak D match, TRBD1 (6 bases). From germline, CDR1 is SGDLS and CDR2 YYNGEE. This CDR3 contains 17 residues. V lost 0 bases and J lost 5, with 20 bases in between. CDR3 nucleotides: TGTGCCAGCAGCGTAGGGGGGACAATTCCTCTCGGGACTGAAGCTTTCTTT. It specifies CASSVGGTIPLGTEAFF.

The V gene is TRBV4-1, the J gene TRBJ2-7, with D possibly matching TRBD2 (5 bases). V lost 1 base to trimming and J lost 5 bases, with 12 bases between them. In germline, CDR1 is MGHRA, CDR2 YSYEKL. This CDR3 spans 14 amino acids. The CDR3 DNA is TGCGCCAGCAGCCAAGTAGAGGGAATCGACGAGCAGTACTTC. Translating gives CASSQVEGIDEQYF.

This chain connects TRBV21-1 to TRBJ2-1; the table's TRBD2 call for D was not verified on the DNA. TRBV21-1 is marked as a pseudogene. This CDR3 is 19 amino acids long. The CDR3 nucleotides are TGTGCCAGCAGCAGCCGCGGGAGACTAGCGGGGGGCGACGGCAATGAGCAGTTCTTC. This encodes CASSSRGRLAGGDGNEQFF.

CDR3 protein: CAPPGTRGAFF. The CDR3 coding sequence is TGTGCCCCGCCGGGAACCCGCGGAGCTTTCTTT. This sequence joins TRBV27 and TRBJ1-1; no reliable D call. The CDR3 runs 11 residues. V gave up 11 bases and J gave up 10 bases, with 17 bases separating them. CDR1 MNHEY and CDR2 SMNVEV come from the germline V gene (reference sequence).

The chain couples TRBV11-2 to TRBJ1-6; weak D call: TRBD1 (6 bases). The CDR3 covers 16 residues. V lost 2 bases to trimming and J lost 7 bases, with 15 bases between them. Germline CDR1 and CDR2: SGHAT and FQNNGV. The CDR3 sequence: CASSLPRGGGNSPLHF. CDR3 in DNA: TGTGCCAGCAGCTTACCAAGGGGGGGCGGGAATTCACCCCTCCACTTT. Using reference TRBV11-2 and TRBJ1-6 for the parts outside the CDR3, the full variable domain is EAGVAQSPRYKIIEKRQSVAFWCNPISGHATLYWYQQILGQGPKLLIQFQNNGVVDDSQLPKDRFSAERLKGVDSTLKIQPAKLEDSAVYLCASSLPRGGGNSPLHFGNGTRLTVT.

This clone has just one count. The chain has TRBV11-2 and TRBJ1-1, with D uncertain. Trimming removed 6 bases at V and 0 bases at J, with 17 bases between. CDR3 size: 16 residues. Germline V gene lookup returns CDR1 SGHAT and CDR2 FQNNGV. The CDR3 sequence is CASSLLRGPMNTEAFF. The DNA of the CDR3 is TGTGCCAGCAGTCTATTACGAGGGCCCATGAACACTGAAGCTTTCTTT.